This TCR beta chain originates from a study of Ad26.COV2.S vaccination and SARS-CoV-2 variants. The wider study: Enrolled in COV1001, the donor was in the Ad26.COV2.S trial arm, which received the vaccine.

V gave up 2 bases and J gave up 1 base, with 8 bases separating them. The CDR3 consists of 14 residues. Germline values: CDR1 MNHEY, CDR2 SVGAGI. Sequencing was performed with immunoSEQ multiplex PCR; in TCRdb, only in-frame clones are kept and a portion is missing. The sample has roughly 420,000 clones, approximately 87% seen once. Described treatment: some 20 received Ad26.COV2.S at low or high dose, single or two shots; about 5 received placebo; per-sample allocation not given. Specimens were obtained on day 63 following the first vaccine or placebo injection. The chain has TRBV6-5 and TRBJ1-1, with D uncertain. Sample: peripheral blood, taken in a trial of Ad26.COV2.S vaccine versus placebo. This sequence was found in a person between 18 and 65 years old who received the Ad26.COV2.S COVID-19 vaccine or a placebo. In nucleotides, the CDR3 is TGTGCCAGCAGTTACAGGGTGGAGAACACTGAAGCTTTCTTT. Translating it yields CASSYRVENTEAFF.